This T cell receptor (beta chain) was found in a study of post-analysis software for immune sequencing data. Background on the study: Both relapsing-remitting and secondary progressive multiple sclerosis featured among the disease courses, as did progressive-relapsing multiple sclerosis.

V gave up 7 bases and J gave up 8 bases, with 9 bases separating them. CDR1 and CDR2 (germline): SNHLY, FYNNEI. The CDR3 has 11 residues. Only one count was recorded for this clonotype. The antigen remains unidentified. Study-wide results and caveats: There were a handful of TRBV segments more frequent in patients than controls, and TRBV5-6, TRBV5-1 and TRBV20-1 were among them. Comparison with controls showed significantly lower normalized Chao1 diversity in multiple sclerosis patients.

TCR beta cDNA libraries had unique molecular identifiers. T cells numbering roughly 0.85 to 11 million gave rise to roughly 0.5 million cDNA molecules. One entry per CDR3 protein results from TCRdb running MiXCR on the PCR reads. There are 700,000 to 900,000 distinct CDR3 sequences in the sample; more than 45% occur only once, and just under 5% lies in the top ten. J is TRBJ2-1 and V is TRBV2, with D unresolved. Material: blood. The origin of this receptor is a girl aged 5-17 years with multiple sclerosis. This chain's CDR3 is CASTLFDEQFF. The CDR3 DNA reads TGTGCCAGCACTCTCTTCGATGAGCAGTTCTTC.